Below, 31 T cell receptor beta chains from the same sample are listed, as sequenced in a study of shared clonotypes between healthy human individuals. The protocol was immunoSEQ multiplex PCR, while the TCRdb copy is restricted to in-frame clones and leaves out a portion. The table records about 1.1 million clones, roughly 80% of them present only once. The sequenced sample was memory CD4+ T cells from PBMCs. Subset given: CD45RA-negative fraction. The receptor set was obtained from a man aged 18 to 29 in good health. Some clones in this sample may be carry-over from other donors' samples.

The chain joins TRBV7-9 to TRBJ2-7; TRBD2 matches at 8 bases. The CDR3 covers 16 residues. The germline gives CDR1 SEHNR, CDR2 FQNEAQ (reference sequence). V shed 5 bases and J 3 bases; nucleotides not matched to a gene: 12. The DNA for the CDR3 is TGTGCCAGCAGCCGGGGGGGGTTGGACCCCCTCTACGAGCAGTACTTC. This encodes CASSRGGLDPLYEQYF.

J is TRBJ1-2 and V is TRBV9; the D is unclear. Germline CDR1 and CDR2: SGDLS and YYNGEE. The CDR3 is 14 residues long. With 2 bases removed from V and 4 bases from J, the gap between germline ends came to 12 bases. The DNA of the CDR3 is TGTGCCAGCAGCGTGCAGGAAGGCGGCTATGGCTACACCTTC. Its protein product is CASSVQEGGYGYTF.

This sequence joins TRBV4-1 and TRBJ2-7; D unresolved. Germline V CDR1 and CDR2: MGHRA, YSYEKL. This CDR3 is built from 14 residues. The V and J ends lost 5 bases and 4 bases respectively, with 15 bases between them. CDR3 coding DNA: TGCGCCAGCAGCTTATTCCCTACGGATTACGAGCAGTACTTC. It specifies CASSLFPTDYEQYF.

The chain carries TRBV25-1 and TRBJ1-4, with D maybe TRBD1 (5 bases). CDR3 length equals 15 residues. The germline V gene encodes CDR1 MGHDK and CDR2 SYGVNS. V gave up 8 bases and J gave up 10 bases, with 23 bases separating them. The CDR3 here is CASEDSRGPLGKLFF. CDR3 in DNA: TGTGCCAGCGAGGATTCTCGGGGCCCTCTGGGAAAACTGTTTTTT.

The chain employs TRBV10-3 and TRBJ2-7; possibly TRBD1 for D (6 bases). In germline, CDR1 is ENHRY, CDR2 SYGVKD. V dropped 0 bases and J dropped 0 bases, with 12 bases sitting between them. This CDR3 comprises 16 residues. The CDR3 nucleotides are TGTGCCATCAGTGAGTCGAGGACAGCTAGCTCCTACGAGCAGTACTTC. The encoded protein is CAISESRTASSYEQYF.

This clone was seen a handful of times. The chain recombines TRBV19 with TRBJ1-2, with TRBD1 as a possible D gene (5 bases). V gave up 6 bases and J gave up 8 bases, with 13 bases separating them. The germline V gene has CDR1 LNHDA and CDR2 SQIVND (reference sequence). The CDR3 totals 12 residues. CDR3 in DNA: TGTGCCAGTAGGAGGGCAGGGTACGGCTACACCTTC. Its translation: CASRRAGYGYTF.

V and J are TRBV29-1 and TRBJ2-5; D not certain. The CDR3 extends over 13 amino acids. Germline V lookup: CDR1 SQVTM, CDR2 ANQGSEA. The V gene lost 3 bases and the J gene lost 2 bases, with 10 bases spanning the gap. CDR3 DNA sequence: TGCAGCGTTGAGAAGGGAATACAAGAGACCCAGTACTTC. Translation gives CSVEKGIQETQYF.

J is TRBJ2-5 and V is TRBV7-2, with a weak D call TRBD1 (5 bases). The CDR3 is 14 residues long. From germline, CDR1 is SGHTA and CDR2 FQGNSA. V was pared by 0 bases and J by 5 bases, with 10 bases between. CDR3 protein: CASSLASGQETQYF. DNA of the CDR3: TGTGCCAGCAGCTTAGCGTCAGGGCAGGAGACCCAGTACTTC.

V gene TRBV7-9 combines with J gene TRBJ2-7, with TRBD2 matching 8 bases. The CDR3 extends over 17 amino acids. Germline V CDR1 and CDR2: SEHNR, FQNEAQ (reference sequence). V dropped 5 bases and J dropped 2; count of bases not matched to a gene: 14. The CDR3 DNA is TGTGCCAGCAGCCCTTCACTTGGCGGGAGGAACGCCTACGAGCAGTACTTC. As protein: CASSPSLGGRNAYEQYF.

A remark on this clone: Other DNA variants within this sample encode the same CDR3. This chain links TRBV11-1 with TRBJ1-2; no firm D call. CDR1 and CDR2 (germline): SGHAT, FQDESV (reference sequence). V shed 1 base and J shed 6 bases, with 6 bases lying between them. This CDR3 is 12 amino acids long. The CDR3 nucleotides are TGTGCCAGCAGCTTAGGCCCGGATGGCTACACCTTC. Translating it yields CASSLGPDGYTF.

The rearrangement links TRBV6-1 to TRBJ1-1; D remains ambiguous. With 1 base removed from V and 1 base from J, the gap between germline ends came to 16 bases. Germline values: CDR1 MNHNS, CDR2 SASEGT. This CDR3 has 17 amino acids. The chain's CDR3 is CASSEGKGFDRNTEAFF. CDR3 nucleotides: TGTGCCAGCAGTGAAGGTAAAGGGTTTGACCGGAACACTGAAGCTTTCTTT.

The genes are TRBV19 and TRBJ2-7; D may be TRBD1 (6 bases). CDR1 is LNHDA and CDR2 is SQIVND in the germline V gene (reference sequence). The CDR3 extends over 12 amino acids. V was shortened by 8 bases and J by 3 bases, with 11 bases between the two germline ends. The CDR3 reads CASEGTNYEQYF. CDR3 DNA sequence: TGTGCCAGTGAGGGGACAAACTACGAGCAGTACTTC. The variable domain in full, with the rest retrieved from reference TRBV19 and TRBJ2-7, is DGGITQSPKYLFRKEGQNVTLSCEQNLNHDAMYWYRQDPGQGLRLIYYSQIVNDFQKGDIAEGYSVSREKKESFPLTVTSAQKNPTAFYLCASEGTNYEQYFGPGTRLTVT.

This clone occurred a few times. The CDR3 sequence is CASSLRRTYNEQFF. CDR3 coding DNA: TGTGCCAGCAGCTTGCGTCGCACTTACAATGAGCAGTTCTTC. The V and J genes are TRBV11-2 and TRBJ2-1; D is uncertain. Per germline, CDR1 SGHAT and CDR2 FQNNGV. The CDR3 has 14 amino acids. V dropped 3 bases and J dropped 4 bases, with 10 bases sitting between them.

This clone was found a few times. This chain links TRBV18 with TRBJ2-7, with 9 bases fitting TRBD1. Germline CDR1 reads KGHSH; CDR2 reads LQKENI. The length of the CDR3 is 13 residues. The trim removed 4 bases at V and 6 bases at J, leaving 4 bases unmatched. The CDR3, as DNA: TGTGCCAGCTCACGGGACAGGGAAAGCGAGCAGTACTTC. The encoded protein is CASSRDRESEQYF.

This clone was counted many times. This CDR3 is also generated by other DNA sequences in the sample. The genes are TRBV5-1 and TRBJ2-1; 8 bases agree with TRBD2. This CDR3 region has 15 residues. V was clipped by 2 bases and J by 3 bases; unmatched bases: 4. Germline loops: CDR1 SGHRS, CDR2 YFSETQ. The CDR3 region is CASSLGSGGYNEQFF. DNA of the CDR3: TGCGCCAGCAGCTTAGGGAGCGGGGGCTACAATGAGCAGTTCTTC.

The chain links TRBV30 to TRBJ1-5; D gene ambiguous. The CDR3 sequence is 19 residues long. Germline V lookup: CDR1 GTSNPN, CDR2 SVGIG (reference sequence). V was clipped by 0 bases and J by 0 bases, with 21 bases between them. The CDR3: CAWSVPGIKGPYSNQPQHF. The CDR3 DNA reads TGTGCCTGGAGTGTCCCCGGGATCAAAGGGCCTTATAGCAATCAGCCCCAGCATTTT.

The gene calls are TRBV7-9 and TRBJ1-2; D not certain. Deletions cut 5 bases from V and 7 bases from J, with 8 bases between. Germline loops: CDR1 SEHNR, CDR2 FQNEAQ (reference sequence). The CDR3 is 11 residues long. CDR3 sequence (DNA): TGTGCCAGCAGCCTGGGGTTTGGCTACACCTTC. As protein: CASSLGFGYTF. The variable domain in full, completed from reference TRBV7-9 and TRBJ1-2, reads DTGVSQNPRHKITKRGQNVTFRCDPISEHNRLYWYRQTLGQGPEFLTYFQNEAQLEKSRLLSDRFSAERPKGSFSTLEIQRTEQGDSAMYLCASSLGFGYTFGSGTRLTVV.

Regarding this clone: The same CDR3 can be traced to other DNA sequences in this sample. The rearrangement joins TRBV28 to TRBJ1-1, with D possibly being TRBD1 (5 bases). V shed 5 bases and J shed 0 bases, with 10 bases lying between them. This CDR3 has 14 residues. Germline CDR1 reads MDHEN; CDR2 reads SYDVKM. This CDR3 reads CASSAGTVNTEAFF. CDR3 bases: TGTGCCAGCAGTGCCGGGACGGTGAACACTGAAGCTTTCTTT.

The rearrangement uses TRBV5-6 and TRBJ2-7; D assignment may be TRBD1 or TRBD2 (5 bases each). CDR1 is SGHDT and CDR2 is YYEEEE in the germline V gene. Trimming left V 1 base short and J 6 bases short, with 11 bases between. The CDR3 runs 13 residues. CDR3 DNA sequence: TGTGCCAGCAGCTTGCTGGGGGTCCCCGAGCAGTACTTC. Its protein product is CASSLLGVPEQYF.

The chain uses TRBV2 and TRBJ2-6; D is unclear. Germline V gives CDR1 SNHLY, CDR2 FYNNEI. The CDR3 length is 14 residues. V lost 8 bases to trimming and J lost 0 bases, with 8 bases between them. CDR3: CASLRRSGANVLTF. CDR3 DNA: TGTGCCAGCCTTCGCCGCTCTGGGGCCAACGTCCTGACTTTC.

V is TRBV7-2 and J is TRBJ1-4, with 8 nucleotides matching TRBD1. This CDR3 has 13 amino acids. The junction had 3 bases not matched to a gene; V was cut back by 6 bases and J by 6 bases. Germline V lookup: CDR1 SGHTA, CDR2 FQGNSA. The CDR3 reads CASRDREDEKLFF. The DNA for the CDR3 is TGTGCCAGCAGGGACAGGGAGGATGAAAAACTGTTTTTT.

The rearrangement joins TRBV5-1 to TRBJ2-3; D uncertain. The CDR3 spans 14 residues. Trimming took off 5 bases at V and 6 bases at J, with 16 bases between the two ends. CDR1 and CDR2 from the germline V gene are SGHRS and YFSETQ. The DNA of the CDR3 is TGCGCCAGCAGTCGGTATGGCCCCGTGGATACGCAGTATTTT. It specifies CASSRYGPVDTQYF.

The V gene is TRBV6-1, the J gene TRBJ2-2; the D is unclear. This CDR3 is 14 amino acids long. The germline V gene has CDR1 MNHNS and CDR2 SASEGT. Trimming took 6 bases from V and 1 from J, leaving 9 bases between them. The CDR3: CASSRALNTGELFF. In DNA, the CDR3 is TGTGCCAGCAGCCGGGCCTTGAACACCGGGGAGCTGTTTTTT.

This clone was counted a few times. The CDR3 loop reads CASSSGLGQGNTEAFF. The DNA of the CDR3 is TGTGCCAGCAGCTCGGGACTGGGACAGGGGAACACTGAAGCTTTCTTT. The rearrangement links TRBV7-9 to TRBJ1-1; 9 bases align to TRBD1. In germline, CDR1 is SEHNR, CDR2 FQNEAQ (reference sequence). Trimming removed 4 bases from V and 1 base from J; junction bases left unmatched: 7. This CDR3 has 16 amino acids.

A few counts support this clone. Other DNA sequences in the same sample also yield this CDR3. The CDR3 reads CASSQDISTDTQYF. As DNA, the CDR3 is TGCGCCAGCAGCCAAGACATTAGCACAGATACGCAGTATTTT. This chain uses TRBV4-3 with TRBJ2-3; D gene unclear. The germline V and J ends were trimmed by 0 bases and 0 bases, with 4 bases remaining between them. Germline CDR1 LGHNA, CDR2 YSLEER. The length of the CDR3 is 14 residues.

This clone was seen only a few times. The CDR3 DNA follows: TGTGCCAGCGGGACGGGCGGGAGACCCAATGAGCAGTTCTTC. This gives the protein CASGTGGRPNEQFF. J is TRBJ2-1 and V is TRBV19; TRBD2 aligns across 7 bases. This CDR3 spans 14 amino acids. V was clipped by 9 bases and J by 6 bases; unmatched bases: 11. Germline V lookup: CDR1 LNHDA, CDR2 SQIVND (reference sequence).

The V gene is TRBV30, the J gene TRBJ2-3; 7 bases fit TRBD1. This CDR3 has 20 residues. V shed 5 bases, J shed 0 bases, and the junction held 23 bases outside the gene matches. Germline CDR1 GTSNPN, CDR2 SVGIG (reference sequence). The CDR3 loop reads CAWLATGQSGHWVSTDTQYF. The CDR3 nucleotides read TGTGCCTGGCTCGCAACGGGACAGAGTGGACACTGGGTCAGCACAGATACGCAGTATTTT.

This clone was seen a few times. This chain connects TRBV6-1 to TRBJ2-1, with TRBD2 matching 13 bases. Germline V gene data show CDR1 as MNHNS and CDR2 as SASEGT. V lost 0 bases to trimming and J lost 4 bases; unmatched junction nucleotides: 6. This CDR3 region has 18 residues. This chain's CDR3 is CASSEAGLAGPRYNEQFF. CDR3 DNA sequence: TGTGCCAGCAGTGAAGCGGGACTAGCGGGACCAAGGTACAATGAGCAGTTCTTC.

CDR3: CASSGKGTDTQYF. The CDR3 nucleotides read TGCGCCAGCAGCGGGAAGGGCACAGATACGCAGTATTTT. The chain uses TRBV5-1 and TRBJ2-3; D remains unclear. Germline CDR1 is SGHRS and CDR2 is YFSETQ. V lost 4 bases and J 1 base, leaving 7 bases between the germline ends. The CDR3 is 13 amino acids.

The rearrangement uses TRBV18 and TRBJ2-7; D is perhaps TRBD1 (5 bases). Per germline, CDR1 KGHSH and CDR2 LQKENI. With 0 bases removed from V and 4 bases from J, the gap between germline ends came to 16 bases. The CDR3 sequence is 16 residues long. The chain's CDR3 is CASSPPSSRVGYEQYF. The CDR3, as DNA: TGTGCCAGCTCACCACCGTCATCCAGGGTAGGGTACGAGCAGTACTTC.

The CDR3, as DNA: TGTGCCAGCAGCAGACAACAGGGGGCGTACACTGAAGCTTTCTTT. Translation: CASSRQQGAYTEAFF. The chain has TRBV9 and TRBJ1-1, with 9 bases aligning to TRBD1. The CDR3 loop spans 15 amino acids. Looked up from germline, CDR1 is SGDLS and CDR2 is YYNGEE. Trimming cost V 4 bases and J 3 bases; bases outside gene matches: 7.